This TCR beta chain was observed in a study (dated by TCRdb to the mid-2010s). This clonotype showed up just a few times. What antigen it recognizes has not been identified. No much larger clone is present one base from it, and per-base qualities are unavailable. V is cut back by 4 bases and J by 4 bases, with 5 bases in the junction unmatched. Per the germline V gene, SGHRS is the CDR1 and YFSETQ is the CDR2. The CDR3 runs 14 residues from the cysteine to the phenylalanine. Just the 42-base CDR3 DNA is kept, in frame starting at base 1. Library method: RT-PCR. Data came from an Illumina MiSeq. TCRdb took the public reads, trimmed them with fastp at Q25, ran MiXCR for clone calling and kept in-frame beta chains. CDR3 protein duplicates are merged, each entry listing the most common genes and DNA. This sample gives about 700,000 distinct CDR3 sequences in total; approximately 15% of them show up just once. The ten most abundant clones make up 3.6% of the sample.

The source of this sequence is a female donor in good health, serving as a healthy control. Sequencing input: memory CD4+ T cells from blood. This chain is built from TRBV5-1 and TRBJ1-1; 9 central nucleotides agree with TRBD1. The bases are TGCGCCAGCAGCGTCTTGACAGGGGGCACTGAAGCTTTCTTT. Its coded protein is CASSVLTGGTEAFF.